Below are 27 T cell receptor beta chains sequenced from a single sample in a study of shared clonotypes between healthy human individuals. The table came from immunoSEQ multiplex PCR; TCRdb's copy has only in-frame clones and leaves some out. The sample consists of 500,000 to 700,000 clones, 95% of them appearing once. CD45RO-negative CD8 cells positively selected for CCR7 made up the naive population, which excluded terminally differentiated effector memory CD45RA+ cells. Sequenced: naive CD8+ T cells sorted from blood. These receptors were obtained from a woman in her thirties in good health.

This clone was seen only once. The rearrangement links TRBV28 to TRBJ2-7; no reliable D call. The germline V gene has CDR1 MDHEN and CDR2 SYDVKM. V was clipped by 3 bases and J by 3 bases, with 6 bases between them. The length of the CDR3 is 12 residues. In DNA form, the CDR3 reads TGTGCCAGCAGTTTCGGAGACTACGAGCAGTACTTC. Residues: CASSFGDYEQYF.

The V gene is TRBV6-1, the J gene TRBJ2-1; 15 bases match TRBD2. The CDR3 extends over 16 amino acids. Germline-derived CDR1 and CDR2 are MNHNS and SASEGT. The trim removed 4 bases at V and 12 bases at J, leaving 10 bases unmatched. CDR3 coding DNA: TGTGCCAGCAGTGGGGGGTACACGGGACTAGCGGGAGGGCAGTTCTTC. Amino acid sequence: CASSGGYTGLAGGQFF.

The V call is TRBV6-1, the J call TRBJ2-5; 10 bases are a match to TRBD2. Gene TRBJ2-7 matches the end of the DNA better, so the J call may be wrong. Germline CDR1 and CDR2: MNHNS and SASEGT. CDR3 length: 16 residues. CDR3 region: CASSEASGRAWYEQYF. The DNA for the CDR3 is TGTGCCAGCAGTGAAGCCAGCGGGAGGGCCTGGTACGAGCAGTACTTC.

This clone has just one count. The CDR3 region has the DNA TGCAGCGTTGAAGATCTGGGGGGGTGGAACTATGGCTACACCTTC. It yields the protein CSVEDLGGWNYGYTF. The chain couples TRBV29-1 to TRBJ1-2; D might be TRBD1 (5 bases). Germline assignment: CDR1 SQVTM and CDR2 ANQGSEA. The V end was cut by 0 bases, the J end by 2 bases, with 13 bases between. The length of the CDR3 is 15 residues.

This clone was observed a handful of times. The chain joins TRBV13 to TRBJ1-1; D gene ambiguous. Trimming took 5 bases from V and 4 from J, leaving 8 bases between them. This CDR3 is built from 12 residues. Germline V gene data show CDR1 as PRHDT and CDR2 as FYEKMQ (reference sequence). The CDR3 reads CASSLLGTEAFF. The CDR3, as DNA: TGTGCCAGCAGCCTACTCGGCACTGAAGCTTTCTTT.

The rearrangement links TRBV11-2 to TRBJ2-5, with TRBD1 matching 10 bases. The ends lost 8 bases at V and 5 bases at J; junction bases unmatched: 17. The CDR3 is 17 amino acids. Germline-derived CDR1 and CDR2 are SGHAT and FQNNGV. CDR3 bases: TGTGCCAGCGGCCCCCTTACATACGGGACAGGGGTGGAGACCCAGTACTTC. Protein sequence: CASGPLTYGTGVETQYF.

The rearrangement uses TRBV29-1 and TRBJ2-1; possible D gene TRBD1, 5 bases. The V and J ends lost 2 bases and 3 bases respectively, with 8 bases between them. CDR1 and CDR2 (germline): SQVTM, ANQGSEA. The CDR3 runs 13 residues. CDR3 sequence reads: CSVEMTVYNEQFF. CDR3 bases: TGCAGCGTTGAAATGACAGTCTACAATGAGCAGTTCTTC.

This clone was seen just once. The J gene is TRBJ2-5, the V gene TRBV4-1, with 7 bases aligning to TRBD2. The ends lost 2 bases at V and 2 bases at J; junction bases unmatched: 5. The CDR3 is 15 residues long. Germline assignment: CDR1 MGHRA and CDR2 YSYEKL. CDR3 DNA: TGCGCCAGCAGCCAATTGGGACTACCGCAAGAGACCCAGTACTTC. Translated: CASSQLGLPQETQYF.

The rearrangement joins TRBV7-2 to TRBJ2-7; 8 nucleotides agree with TRBD2. Germline-derived CDR1 and CDR2 are SGHTA and FQGNSA. V was pared by 4 bases and J by 7 bases, with 9 bases of the junction left unmatched. The CDR3 covers 14 residues. CDR3 bases: TGTGCCAGCAGCTCACTAGCGGCCCCTCGGGAGCAGTACTTC. This codes for CASSSLAAPREQYF. Based on the CDR3 plus reference TRBV7-2 and TRBJ2-7, the full variable domain is GAGVSQSPSNKVTEKGKDVELRCDPISGHTALYWYRQSLGQGLEFLIYFQGNSAPDKSGLPSDRFSAERTGGSVSTLTIQRTQQEDSAVYLCASSSLAAPREQYFGPGTRLTVT.

About this clone itself: This sample also contains other DNA sequences that code for the same CDR3. This sequence joins TRBV20-1 and TRBJ1-6; D uncertain. The length of the CDR3 is 10 residues. Germline V gene sequence: CDR1 DFQATT, CDR2 SNEGSKA (reference sequence). V was cut by 1 base and J by 11 bases, with 3 bases left in between. CDR3 loop: CSARGPPLHF. The CDR3 DNA reads TGCAGTGCTAGAGGACCACCCCTCCACTTT.

This clone was picked up a small number of times. One end of the junction does not line up with germline, which may come from a read error. V usage is TRBV7-9 and J usage is TRBJ1-2; 8 bases agree with TRBD1. CDR3 length: 12 amino acids. The germline CDR1 and CDR2 sequences are SEHNR and FQNEAQ (reference sequence). The CDR3 protein is CASSLGQDGCTF. CDR3 coding DNA: TGTGCCAGCAGCCTGGGACAGGACGGCTGCACCTTC.

The chain combines TRBV18 with TRBJ2-7; unclear D gene. This CDR3 has 15 amino acids. Per the germline V gene, CDR1 is KGHSH and CDR2 is LQKENI. Trimming removed 6 bases at V and 2 bases at J, with 17 bases between. The CDR3 spells CASSPADEVAYEQYF. Here the CDR3 DNA reads TGTGCCAGCTCCCCCGCGGACGAAGTCGCCTACGAGCAGTACTTC.

The chain joins TRBV5-6 to TRBJ2-1; a possible D gene is TRBD2 (6 bases). The CDR3 totals 16 residues. Germline assignment: CDR1 SGHDT and CDR2 YYEEEE. V lost 2 bases to trimming and J lost 4 bases, with 16 bases between them. CDR3 amino acids: CASSLIPGSGYNEQFF. For the CDR3, the DNA is TGTGCCAGCAGCTTAATTCCGGGTAGCGGATACAATGAGCAGTTCTTC.

The chain employs TRBV7-9 and TRBJ1-1; 7 positions agree with TRBD1. J gave up 10 bases and V 2 bases, and 4 bases lay outside the gene matches. Germline V gives CDR1 SEHNR, CDR2 FQNEAQ (reference sequence). This CDR3 has 12 residues. The CDR3 nucleotides are TGTGCCAGCAGCTTAACAGGGGATAGAGCTTTCTTT. This sequence encodes CASSLTGDRAFF.

V and J are TRBV2 and TRBJ2-1, with a tentative D call TRBD1 (6 bases). Looked up from germline, CDR1 is SNHLY and CDR2 is FYNNEI. Trimming cost V 0 bases and J 10 bases, with 10 bases left between them. The CDR3 sequence is 13 residues long. The CDR3 protein is CASSEAQGWEQFF. CDR3 nucleotides: TGTGCCAGCAGTGAAGCCCAGGGGTGGGAGCAGTTCTTC.

The rearrangement joins TRBV27 to TRBJ2-5; D is unclear. The V end lost 3 bases, the J end lost 5 bases, and 10 bases lay between the germline ends. Germline V lookup: CDR1 MNHEY, CDR2 SMNVEV (reference sequence). CDR3 size: 13 residues. The CDR3 sequence: CASSFGLGETQYF. DNA for the CDR3: TGTGCCAGCAGTTTTGGGTTGGGGGAGACCCAGTACTTC.

The V and J genes are TRBV4-1 and TRBJ1-5; 8 nucleotides align to TRBD1. Trimming cost V 4 bases and J 1 base; bases outside gene matches: 6. The CDR3 runs to 16 residues. CDR1 is MGHRA, CDR2 YSYEKL, per germline. The CDR3 loop is CASSPRTGMSNQPQHF. Here the CDR3 DNA reads TGCGCCAGCAGCCCCAGGACAGGGATGAGCAATCAGCCCCAGCATTTT.

Only one count was recorded for this clone. Here the CDR3 DNA reads TGCGCCAGCAGGGAAGGGGAGTCTGAAGCTTTCTTT. Its protein product is CASREGESEAFF. The chain joins TRBV10-2 to TRBJ1-1; D may be TRBD1 (5 bases). V was trimmed by 6 bases and J by 6 bases, leaving 11 bases between them. CDR3 length: 12 amino acids. The germline gives CDR1 WSHSY, CDR2 SAAADI.

V is TRBV14 and J is TRBJ2-7, with 7 positions matching TRBD2. Germline CDR1 is SGHDN and CDR2 is FVKESK. V lost 1 base and J lost 4; bases outside the gene matches: 10. CDR3 length equals 16 residues. CDR3: CASSQVGAGEGYEQYF. The CDR3 DNA reads TGTGCCAGCAGCCAAGTTGGGGCGGGAGAGGGGTACGAGCAGTACTTC.

The rearrangement links TRBV27 to TRBJ1-5, with D uncertain. V shed 5 bases and J shed 7 bases, with 15 bases lying between them. This CDR3 contains 14 residues. Germline values: CDR1 MNHEY, CDR2 SMNVEV (reference sequence). CDR3 residues: CASSRTSFKQPQHF. The CDR3 DNA sequence: TGTGCCAGCAGTCGAACCAGCTTCAAGCAGCCCCAGCATTTT.

The genes are TRBV28 and TRBJ2-7; TRBD1 agrees at 7 bases. Looked up from germline, CDR1 is MDHEN and CDR2 is SYDVKM. The CDR3 covers 14 residues. The trim removed 10 bases at V and 5 bases at J, leaving 14 bases unmatched. The chain's CDR3 is CAINPLGGRDEQYF. The CDR3 DNA reads as TGTGCCATCAACCCACTAGGGGGCCGGGACGAGCAGTACTTC.

V is TRBV19 and J is TRBJ2-7; 7 nucleotides align to TRBD2. The CDR3 spans 14 residues. The V segment lost 1 base and the J segment 3 bases; nucleotides outside the gene matches: 3. Germline V CDR1 and CDR2: LNHDA, SQIVND (reference sequence). Written as DNA, the CDR3 is TGTGCCAGTAGTATAGTCTCGGGAGGCTACGAGCAGTACTTC. Amino acids: CASSIVSGGYEQYF.

The chain uses TRBV27 and TRBJ2-2; D unresolved. The V gene lost 2 bases and the J gene lost 7 bases, with 8 bases spanning the gap. This CDR3 contains 13 residues. Germline CDR1 is MNHEY and CDR2 is SMNVEV (reference sequence). CDR3 in amino acids: CASSLRRDGELFF. The CDR3 nucleotides read TGTGCCAGCAGTTTAAGGCGCGACGGGGAGCTGTTTTTT.

The chain links TRBV29-1 to TRBJ2-7; D perhaps matches TRBD2 (6 bases). V was shortened by 0 bases and J by 3 bases, with 12 bases between the two germline ends. The V gene's germline CDR1 is SQVTM and CDR2 ANQGSEA. The CDR3 sequence is 14 residues long. The CDR3 nucleotides read TGCAGCGTTGAAGAAGGAGAGGGAGGCTACGAGCAGTACTTC. Translated, it gives CSVEEGEGGYEQYF.

V gene TRBV5-6 combines with J gene TRBJ2-2; possibly TRBD1 for D (6 bases). Germline CDR1 is SGHDT and CDR2 is YYEEEE. This CDR3 comprises 14 residues. The germline V and J ends were trimmed by 1 base and 7 bases, with 11 bases remaining between them. Here the CDR3 reads CASSLLRGSGELFF. As DNA, the CDR3 is TGTGCCAGCAGCTTGTTGAGGGGGAGCGGGGAGCTGTTTTTT.

V usage is TRBV13 and J usage is TRBJ2-5, with 9 bases fitting TRBD2. Germline CDR1 PRHDT, CDR2 FYEKMQ (reference sequence). V was clipped by 5 bases and J by 5 bases; unmatched bases: 12. The CDR3 totals 16 residues. Written as DNA, the CDR3 is TGTGCCAGCAGCGCCGCCATAGCGGGAGCGGAGGAGACCCAGTACTTC. Translation: CASSAAIAGAEETQYF.

The chain has TRBV14 and TRBJ2-1, with 8 bases fitting TRBD1. Germline V gene data show CDR1 as SGHDN and CDR2 as FVKESK. J was trimmed by 8 bases and V by 3 bases; bases with no gene match: 9. There are 15 residues in the CDR3. CDR3 residues: CASSHRGRMFDEQFF. In nucleotides, the CDR3 is TGTGCCAGCAGCCACAGGGGGCGCATGTTCGATGAGCAGTTCTTC.